The TCR beta chain under discussion was sequenced for a study of identical twins. In this sample, this clonotype turned up many times. The CDR3 has 17 amino acids. TCRdb itself ran the 5' RACE reads through MiXCR, one entry per CDR3 protein. The table records about 900,000 distinct CDR3 sequences, roughly 12% of them present only once. These data were likewise used in another study, on yellow fever vaccine responses in identical twins.

The sequenced sample consisted of PBMCs. V gene TRBV21-1 combines with J gene TRBJ2-3; the table assigns TRBD2, which was not confirmed against the DNA. TRBV21-1 is flagged as a pseudogene. This clonotype was obtained from a woman between 18 and 29 years old in good health. The CDR3 here is CASSKDPSGARGNTQYF. In DNA form, the CDR3 reads TGTGCCAGCAGCAAAGATCCTAGCGGGGCACGAGGGAATACGCAGTATTTT.